This T cell receptor beta chain was retrieved from a study of cytomegalovirus exposure and HLA in healthy donors. Across the study: Of the donors genotyped, about 410 in all, about 82% fell in the Caucasian-associated ancestry cluster.

Primers: 60 Vbeta forward and 13 Jbeta reverse. The assay was immunoSEQ multiplex PCR, and TCRdb's table has in-frame clones only and misses some. The sample consists of 80,000 to 100,000 clones, roughly 61% of them appearing once. The germline V and J ends were trimmed by 3 bases and 0 bases, with 11 bases remaining between them. Germline CDR1 reads LGHNA; CDR2 reads YSLEER. CDR3 length equals 16 residues. Healthy bone marrow donors made up the cohort. The TCR comes from a woman aged 40 to 55 in good health and CMV-seropositive. Input material: PBMCs. The chain joins TRBV4-3 to TRBJ1-4; tentative D call: TRBD1 (6 bases). CDR3: CASSQGAIATNEKLFF. The CDR3 coding sequence is TGCGCCAGCAGCCAGGGGGCTATCGCAACTAATGAAAAACTGTTTTTT.